The 24 T cell receptor beta chains given below trace back to one sample, sequenced in a study of T cells in narcolepsy. Only in-frame clones appear in the TCRdb table, and some are missing; sequencing was by immunoSEQ multiplex PCR. The data show over 25,000 clones, about four fifths seen once. The specimen sequenced was memory (CD45RA-) CD4+ T cells from blood. The receptors here all came from a human donor in good health.

The chain uses TRBV5-1 and TRBJ2-5, with 7 bases matching TRBD2. CDR3 length: 21 amino acids. CDR1 is SGHRS, CDR2 YFSETQ, per germline. V was clipped by 2 bases and J by 1 base; unmatched bases: 23. DNA of the CDR3: TGCGCCAGCAGCTTCTATTCGGGACCCTCGGGGAGCGGGAACTTCCAAGAGACCCAGTACTTC. Its protein is CASSFYSGPSGSGNFQETQYF.

This clone was seen only a few times. V gene TRBV6-5 combines with J gene TRBJ1-5, with 11 bases matching TRBD1. V shed 4 bases and J 5 bases; nucleotides not matched to a gene: 1. Germline V CDR1 and CDR2: MNHEY, SVGAGI. The length of the CDR3 is 14 residues. The chain's CDR3 is CASSWTGGHQPQHF. The DNA for the CDR3 is TGTGCCAGCAGTTGGACAGGGGGCCATCAGCCCCAGCATTTT.

V is TRBV19 and J is TRBJ2-5, with D unclear. TRBJ2-7 matches the DNA end more closely, so the J call is doubtful. The CDR3 runs to 12 residues. Germline lookup yields CDR1 LNHDA and CDR2 SQIVND (reference sequence). The CDR3 bases are TGTGCCAGTAGTACCGGAAGCTACGAGCAGTACTTC. The encoded protein is CASSTGSYEQYF.

The chain recombines TRBV19 with TRBJ2-5; 12 bases line up with TRBD2. Germline V gene data show CDR1 as LNHDA and CDR2 as SQIVND (reference sequence). V trimming: 6 bases; J trimming: 2 bases; junction bases outside the gene matches: 4. The length of the CDR3 is 15 residues. As DNA, the CDR3 is TGTGCCAGTAGACGTACTAGCGGGGGGCAAGAGACCCAGTACTTC. Its translation: CASRRTSGGQETQYF.

The genes are TRBV7-2 and TRBJ2-1; D is ambiguous. This CDR3 spans 14 amino acids. Germline CDR1 SGHTA, CDR2 FQGNSA. Trimming took 2 bases from V and 5 from J, leaving 10 bases between them. CDR3 residues: CASSLYWKDNEQFF. CDR3 in DNA: TGTGCCAGCAGCTTATATTGGAAGGACAATGAGCAGTTCTTC.

This clone was detected a few times. The chain recombines TRBV5-1 with TRBJ1-3; no definite D call. Deletions cut 0 bases from V and 0 bases from J, with 4 bases between. The CDR3 is 14 amino acids. Germline CDR1 reads SGHRS; CDR2 reads YFSETQ. The CDR3 DNA is TGCGCCAGCAGCTTGGTCGGCTCTGGAAACACCATATATTTT. Protein sequence: CASSLVGSGNTIYF.

As concerns this clone: The germline gene is not matched at one end of the junction; a read error may be the cause. The chain carries TRBV6-1 and TRBJ1-4, with 7 bases lining up with TRBD1. The germline CDR1 and CDR2 sequences are MNHNS and SASEGT. This CDR3 spans 15 amino acids. CDR3 sequence reads: CASIELGRGNEKLFF. CDR3 in DNA: TGTGCCAGCATTGAACTAGGCAGGGGGAATGAAAAACTGTTTTTT.

The V call is TRBV5-1, the J call TRBJ2-5; 11 bases align to TRBD1. After removal of 4 bases from V and 4 bases from J, the junction contained 6 bases not matched to a gene. There are 15 residues in the CDR3. Germline CDR1 reads SGHRS; CDR2 reads YFSETQ. CDR3 DNA: TGCGCCAGCAGCCGGACAGGGGGCATGGGAGAGACCCAGTACTTC. Amino acids: CASSRTGGMGETQYF.

This clone was picked up a small number of times. The V call is TRBV5-4, the J call TRBJ1-2; D remains ambiguous. The length of the CDR3 is 12 residues. Trimming pared 0 bases from V and 8 bases from J, leaving 8 bases between. Germline values: CDR1 SGHNT, CDR2 YYREEE (reference sequence). The CDR3 loop is CASSLDLEGYTF. The DNA for the CDR3 is TGTGCCAGCAGCTTGGACTTGGAGGGCTACACCTTC. The complete variable domain, with remaining parts taken from reference TRBV5-4 and TRBJ1-2, reads ETGVTQSPTHLIKTRGQQVTLRCSSQSGHNTVSWYQQALGQGPQFIFQYYREEENGRGNFPPRFSGLQFPNYSSELNVNALELDDSALYLCASSLDLEGYTFGSGTRLTVV.

This sequence joins TRBV9 and TRBJ2-3, with D perhaps being TRBD1 or TRBD2 (6 bases each). The V end lost 0 bases, the J end lost 6 bases, and 20 bases lay between the germline ends. The CDR3 is 17 amino acids. CDR1 SGDLS and CDR2 YYNGEE come from the germline V gene. The CDR3 sequence: CASSVEGGTRVSDTQYF. CDR3 in DNA: TGTGCCAGCAGCGTAGAAGGGGGGACAAGGGTCTCCGATACGCAGTATTTT.

The chain uses TRBV19 and TRBJ1-2; maybe TRBD1 (5 bases). Trimming removed 1 base at V and 8 bases at J, with 14 bases between. The germline V gene has CDR1 LNHDA and CDR2 SQIVND (reference sequence). The CDR3 length is 14 residues. The CDR3 DNA sequence: TGTGCCAGTAGTATAGGGGGCGACGTGAAAGGCTACACCTTC. It encodes CASSIGGDVKGYTF.

The gene calls are TRBV7-8 and TRBJ2-4, with D hard to call. The V and J ends lost 5 bases and 0 bases respectively, with 17 bases between them. Germline lookup yields CDR1 SGHVS and CDR2 FQNEAQ. CDR3 length equals 17 residues. The CDR3 loop is CASSPPLRMQAKNIQYF. The CDR3 coding sequence is TGTGCCAGCAGCCCCCCCCTAAGGATGCAAGCCAAAAACATTCAGTACTTC. Full variable domain (rest looked up from reference TRBV7-8 and TRBJ2-4): GAGVSQSPRYKVAKRGQDVALRCDPISGHVSLFWYQQALGQGPEFLTYFQNEAQLDKSGLPSDRFFAERPEGSVSTLKIQRTQQEDSAVYLCASSPPLRMQAKNIQYFGAGTRLSVL.

This clone was recorded a few times. CDR3 region: CASTGKVSGEQFF. The CDR3 DNA is TGTGCCTCTACCGGCAAGGTTAGTGGTGAGCAGTTCTTC. This chain uses TRBV30 with TRBJ2-1; D remains unclear. V lost 7 bases and J lost 9, with 19 bases in between. From germline, CDR1 is GTSNPN and CDR2 SVGIG (reference sequence). The CDR3 runs to 13 residues.

The V and J genes are TRBV21-1 and TRBJ2-1; TRBD2 is taken as the D call from the table, unchecked against the DNA. TRBV21-1 is given as a pseudogene. The CDR3 sequence is 18 residues long. CDR3 nucleotides: TGTGCCAGCAGCAAAAGGGCGGTTAGCGGGGTATCCTACAATGAGCAGTTCTTC. Its translation: CASSKRAVSGVSYNEQFF.

In its sample, this clone ranks as large (0.1 to 1%). Other DNA sequences from this sample encode an identical CDR3 as well. The chain has TRBV6-4 and TRBJ2-4; 7 bases are a match to TRBD1. Germline CDR1 is MRHNA and CDR2 is SNTAGT. The CDR3 has 13 residues. The J segment lost 9 bases and the V segment lost 3 bases, leaving 5 bases of the junction unmatched. The CDR3 reads CASSEDRRSIQYF. The CDR3 DNA reads TGTGCCAGCAGTGAGGACAGGAGGAGCATTCAGTACTTC.

The CDR3 bases are TGTGCCGCCTCACCGGGACAGCCCGTCTTCGGGCAGTACTTC. Its translation is CAASPGQPVFGQYF. The gene calls are TRBV6-5 and TRBJ2-7; the match to TRBD1 covers 7 bases. V lost 11 bases and J lost 9; bases outside the gene matches: 19. Germline V gene data show CDR1 as MNHEY and CDR2 as SVGAGI. The CDR3 contains 14 residues.

The genes are TRBV2 and TRBJ2-1; 14 bases map to TRBD2. Germline assignment: CDR1 SNHLY and CDR2 FYNNEI. The V segment lost 5 bases and the J segment 8 bases; nucleotides outside the gene matches: 11. The length of the CDR3 is 17 residues. The CDR3: CASSRGLAGGGNDEQFF. The CDR3 nucleotides are TGTGCCAGCAGTCGCGGACTAGCGGGAGGTGGTAATGATGAGCAGTTCTTC.

This chain uses TRBV5-4 with TRBJ2-4, with a possible D match to TRBD1 (6 bases). The germline V and J ends were trimmed by 4 bases and 3 bases, with 14 bases remaining between them. CDR1 SGHNT and CDR2 YYREEE come from the germline V gene (reference sequence). The CDR3 length is 15 residues. The CDR3 is CASSVGAEGKNIQYF. The CDR3, as DNA: TGTGCCAGCAGCGTGGGGGCAGAGGGCAAAAACATTCAGTACTTC.

The chain is built from TRBV7-3 and TRBJ2-5; D unresolved. The CDR3 spans 12 residues. Germline V gene sequence: CDR1 SGHTA, CDR2 FQGTGA. The germline V and J ends were trimmed by 3 bases and 2 bases, with 4 bases remaining between them. The CDR3: CASSFGQETQYF. CDR3 sequence (DNA): TGTGCCAGCAGCTTCGGACAAGAGACCCAGTACTTC.

In this sample, this clone turned up a few times. The CDR3 nucleotides are TGTGCTAGTGGTTTGGTAGTGGACGGAAAGCTAGCAGCCAATGAGCAGTTCTTC. Translated, it gives CASGLVVDGKLAANEQFF. The chain joins TRBV12-5 to TRBJ2-1; TRBD2 is a possible D gene (5 bases). Trimming pared 0 bases from V and 6 bases from J, leaving 21 bases between. The CDR3 is made up of 18 amino acids. Germline-derived CDR1 and CDR2 are LGHNT and FRNRAP.

The gene calls are TRBV28 and TRBJ2-4; no firm D call. The CDR3 length is 13 residues. The V end was cut by 8 bases, the J end by 3 bases, with 11 bases between. Looked up from germline, CDR1 is MDHEN and CDR2 is SYDVKM. CDR3 nucleotides: TGTGCCAGCCGGTCAGATGGCAAAAACATTCAGTACTTC. It translates to CASRSDGKNIQYF.

The CDR3 loop reads CASSFQGVVQETQYF. In nucleotides, the CDR3 is TGTGCCAGCAGCTTTCAGGGGGTCGTACAAGAGACCCAGTACTTC. The chain couples TRBV2 to TRBJ2-5; TRBD1 aligns across 7 bases. Germline V gene data show CDR1 as SNHLY and CDR2 as FYNNEI. This CDR3 spans 15 amino acids. The ends lost 6 bases at V and 2 bases at J; junction bases unmatched: 9.

The V call is TRBV4-1, the J call TRBJ2-3; no clear D gene. Trimming cost V 1 base and J 5 bases, with 16 bases left between them. Germline V gives CDR1 MGHRA, CDR2 YSYEKL. The CDR3 sequence is 16 residues long. The CDR3 spells CASSQAGGPPLDTQYF. Here the CDR3 DNA reads TGCGCCAGCAGCCAAGCGGGTGGACCCCCTCTAGATACGCAGTATTTT.

The V and J genes are TRBV7-3 and TRBJ2-3; D possibly uses TRBD1 or TRBD2 (5 bases each). CDR3 size: 13 residues. The ends were cut back, 5 bases at V and 4 bases at J, with 10 bases in the middle. The V gene's germline CDR1 is SGHTA and CDR2 FQGTGA. The CDR3 reads CASSPGRSDTQYF. The CDR3 DNA reads as TGTGCCAGCAGCCCGGGACGTTCAGATACGCAGTATTTT.